Shown below are 20 T cell receptor beta chains from a single sample sequenced in a study of cytomegalovirus exposure and HLA in healthy donors. The PCR ran on 60 Vbeta and 13 Jbeta primers. The repertoire was sequenced with immunoSEQ multiplex PCR; TCRdb's copy has only in-frame clones and lacks some. The data show around 110,000 clones, about three fifths seen once. Sequencing was done on a sample of PBMCs. The receptors here all came from a woman in her thirties or forties in good health and CMV-seropositive.

The chain uses TRBV5-1 and TRBJ2-7; 10 nucleotides match TRBD1. After removal of 0 bases from V and 2 bases from J, the junction contained 5 bases not matched to a gene. This CDR3 has 16 residues. The germline V gene encodes CDR1 SGHRS and CDR2 YFSETQ. The CDR3 bases are TGCGCCAGCAGCTTGGACCGGGACAGGGGAGCCTACGAGCAGTACTTC. Translation: CASSLDRDRGAYEQYF.

This clone was detected once. The rearrangement uses TRBV6-6 and TRBJ2-5, with D perhaps TRBD1 (6 bases). V lost 6 bases and J lost 5, with 13 bases in between. The CDR3 length is 13 residues. Germline CDR1 MNHNY, CDR2 SVGAGI (reference sequence). The CDR3 here is CASRKQGRETQYF. In DNA, the CDR3 is TGTGCCAGCAGAAAACAGGGACGGGAGACCCAGTACTTC.

The rearrangement links TRBV7-9 to TRBJ2-1; 13 nucleotides align to TRBD2. Looked up from germline, CDR1 is SEHNR and CDR2 is FQNEAQ (reference sequence). V gave up 4 bases and J gave up 8 bases; unmatched junction bases: 11. The CDR3 totals 17 residues. This CDR3 is CASSSGLAGNRRDEQFF. CDR3 nucleotide sequence: TGTGCCAGCAGCTCGGGACTAGCGGGGAACCGGAGGGATGAGCAGTTCTTC.

This clone showed up just a few times. The chain carries TRBV5-1 and TRBJ2-5; TRBD2 matches 8 bases. Germline CDR1 reads SGHRS; CDR2 reads YFSETQ. The ends lost 6 bases at V and 5 bases at J; junction bases unmatched: 12. CDR3 length: 15 residues. Here the CDR3 DNA reads TGCGCCAGCACCGAGCAGGGCCCGGGGGGGGAGACCCAGTACTTC. Its protein is CASTEQGPGGETQYF.

The V and J genes are TRBV28 and TRBJ1-5; no clear D. V was pared by 2 bases and J by 7 bases, with 12 bases between. This CDR3 has 14 amino acids. In germline, CDR1 is MDHEN, CDR2 SYDVKM. The CDR3 DNA reads TGTGCCAGCAGTTTAGCCAGGCGGGGACAGCCCCAGCATTTT. Its translation: CASSLARRGQPQHF.

This clone turned up a few times. V usage is TRBV7-9 and J usage is TRBJ2-5; D is ambiguous. This CDR3 has 14 residues. V lost 2 bases and J 5 bases, leaving 12 bases between the germline ends. Looked up from germline, CDR1 is SEHNR and CDR2 is FQNEAQ (reference sequence). CDR3 coding DNA: TGTGCCAGCAGCTTAAGTGGTAGCTCCGAGACCCAGTACTTC. Protein: CASSLSGSSETQYF.

This clone was detected only a few times. The J gene is TRBJ2-7, the V gene TRBV15; unclear D gene. The CDR3 is made up of 14 amino acids. V shed 5 bases and J shed 0 bases, with 11 bases lying between them. From germline, CDR1 is LNHNV and CDR2 YYDKDF (reference sequence). In DNA form, the CDR3 reads TGTGCCACCAGCGCCGACTTGTACTCCTACGAGCAGTACTTC. It codes for CATSADLYSYEQYF.

This chain joins TRBV18 and TRBJ1-1; TRBD1 might be the D (6 bases). This CDR3 region has 14 residues. V was clipped by 7 bases and J by 3 bases, with 15 bases between them. Germline V gene sequence: CDR1 KGHSH, CDR2 LQKENI. The CDR3 DNA is TGTGCCAGCTTATCAAGTCGACAGGACACTGAAGCTTTCTTT. Protein sequence: CASLSSRQDTEAFF.

J is TRBJ2-2 and V is TRBV7-9, with TRBD2 identical over 10 bases. The CDR3 extends over 16 amino acids. CDR1 is SEHNR, CDR2 FQNEAQ, per germline (reference sequence). V dropped 1 base and J dropped 2; count of bases not matched to a gene: 1. The CDR3 sequence: CASSLGTSGNTGELFF. In DNA form, the CDR3 reads TGTGCCAGCAGCTTAGGGACTAGCGGAAACACCGGGGAGCTGTTTTTT.

The chain is built from TRBV11-3 and TRBJ1-2, with 7 bases matching TRBD1. The CDR3 is made up of 15 amino acids. V trimming: 5 bases; J trimming: 1 base; junction bases outside the gene matches: 7. Germline loops: CDR1 SGHNT, CDR2 YENEEA. CDR3 DNA sequence: TGTGCCAGCAGCCCAGGGACAGCTCTTAACTATGGCTACACCTTC. It encodes CASSPGTALNYGYTF. The full variable domain, in which reference TRBV11-3 and TRBJ1-2 provide the parts outside the CDR3, is EAGVVQSPRYKIIEKKQPVAFWCNPISGHNTLYWYLQNLGQGPELLIRYENEEAVDDSQLPKDRFSAERLKGVDSTLKIQPAELGDSAVYLCASSPGTALNYGYTFGSGTRLTVV.

The rearrangement joins TRBV6-6 to TRBJ2-5; D may be TRBD1 (5 bases). Germline-derived CDR1 and CDR2 are MNHNY and SVGAGI (reference sequence). V lost 5 bases to trimming and J lost 3 bases, with 10 bases between them. The CDR3 is 13 residues long. The CDR3 nucleotides read TGTGCCAGCAGTGCAGGGCAGAAAGAGACCCAGTACTTC. This encodes CASSAGQKETQYF.

As regards this clone: The conserved final phenylalanine or tryptophan is absent from the CDR3, which likely points to a read error. The DNA is left out, because the CDR3 cannot be placed on it with certainty; the CDR3 is given as TCRdb lists it. The rearrangement joins TRBV5-6 to TRBJ1-6; the DNA was not compared with TRBD1, the D call given in the table. The CDR3 has 11 residues if both end residues are counted. CDR1 is SGHDT, CDR2 YYEEEE, per germline. The CDR3 sequence: CASNTWGQGVL.

This clone was counted between two and nine times. This chain uses TRBV29-1 with TRBJ1-2; 10 nucleotides agree with TRBD1. This CDR3 is built from 16 residues. V trimming: 3 bases; J trimming: 7 bases; junction bases outside the gene matches: 14. CDR1 is SQVTM, CDR2 ANQGSEA, per germline. The chain's CDR3 is CSVDPYATGQGSGYTF. The CDR3 DNA is TGCAGCGTTGACCCTTATGCCACGGGACAGGGGAGTGGCTACACCTTC.

A few counts support this clone. The chain uses TRBV5-1 and TRBJ1-6, with 7 bases fitting TRBD1. Germline CDR1 reads SGHRS; CDR2 reads YFSETQ. The CDR3 has 16 residues. The V segment lost 0 bases and the J segment 5 bases; nucleotides outside the gene matches: 5. Here the CDR3 reads CASSLDPGGDNSPLHF. CDR3 in DNA: TGCGCCAGCAGCTTGGACCCAGGGGGAGATAATTCACCCCTCCACTTT. Filled out from reference TRBV5-1 and TRBJ1-6, the complete variable domain reads KAGVTQTPRYLIKTRGQQVTLSCSPISGHRSVSWYQQTPGQGLQFLFEYFSETQRNKGNFPGRFSGRQFSNSRSEMNVSTLELGDSALYLCASSLDPGGDNSPLHFGNGTRLTVT.

This clone was detected only a few times. The chain joins TRBV5-1 to TRBJ2-3; 8 positions agree with TRBD2. The CDR3 is 16 amino acids. V shed 1 base, J shed 4 bases, and the junction held 8 bases outside the gene matches. Germline loops: CDR1 SGHRS, CDR2 YFSETQ. The CDR3 protein is CASSLHPAGAPDTQYF. CDR3 in DNA: TGCGCCAGCAGCTTGCACCCAGCGGGAGCCCCAGATACGCAGTATTTT.

J is TRBJ1-2 and V is TRBV29-1, with 9 bases fitting TRBD1. The junction had 6 bases not matched to a gene; V was cut back by 5 bases and J by 2 bases. CDR1 SQVTM and CDR2 ANQGSEA come from the germline V gene. This CDR3 comprises 14 residues. Written as DNA, the CDR3 is TGCAGCGTTTGGGGGGGGACAGGGAACTATGGCTACACCTTC. This translates into CSVWGGTGNYGYTF.

CDR3 DNA: TGCGCCAGCAGCCCTTTGCCCCCGGGGGGGAAGAATCAGCCCCAGCATTTT. This sequence encodes CASSPLPPGGKNQPQHF. The V gene is TRBV5-1, the J gene TRBJ1-5; D possibly corresponds to TRBD1 (5 bases). The V end lost 4 bases, the J end lost 4 bases, and 21 bases lay between the germline ends. This CDR3 has 17 residues. Germline V CDR1 and CDR2: SGHRS, YFSETQ.

This sequence joins TRBV6-6 and TRBJ2-5; 10 bases map to TRBD1. V shed 7 bases and J 7 bases; nucleotides not matched to a gene: 6. This CDR3 contains 13 residues. The germline gives CDR1 MNHNY, CDR2 SVGAGI (reference sequence). The CDR3 bases are TGTGCCAGCACAGACAGGGGGCTGGGGACCCAGTACTTC. Translating it yields CASTDRGLGTQYF.

This chain uses TRBV6-6 with TRBJ2-1, with 7 bases fitting TRBD2. Germline CDR1 reads MNHNY; CDR2 reads SVGAGI (reference sequence). This CDR3 is 14 amino acids long. V lost 6 bases and J lost 6; bases outside the gene matches: 8. The CDR3 DNA follows: TGTGCCAGCAGACTTGGGGACTACCTCAATGAGCAGTTCTTC. This encodes CASRLGDYLNEQFF.

V is TRBV7-9 and J is TRBJ2-5; 9 bases match TRBD2. Germline V CDR1 and CDR2: SEHNR, FQNEAQ (reference sequence). The CDR3 has 13 residues. Trimming removed 5 bases from V and 11 bases from J; junction bases left unmatched: 9. Written as DNA, the CDR3 is TGTGCCAGCAGCAAATTAGCGGGAGAGGAGCAGTACTTC. Encoded protein: CASSKLAGEEQYF.